The 30 T cell receptor beta chains given below trace back to one sample, sequenced in a study of cytomegalovirus exposure and HLA in healthy donors. 60 Vbeta and 13 Jbeta primers were used in PCR. The repertoire was sequenced with immunoSEQ multiplex PCR; TCRdb's copy has only in-frame clones and lacks some. The data show about 120,000 clones, approximately 80% seen once. Sequencing was done on a sample of PBMCs. Every receptor here comes from a female donor in good health and CMV-seronegative.

V usage is TRBV19 and J usage is TRBJ2-3; D call uncertain. Looked up from germline, CDR1 is LNHDA and CDR2 is SQIVND (reference sequence). CDR3 length equals 15 residues. Trimming pared 2 bases from V and 1 base from J, leaving 10 bases between. This CDR3 is CASSILGSGTDTQYF. In DNA form, the CDR3 reads TGTGCCAGTAGTATACTAGGCTCAGGCACAGATACGCAGTATTTT.

The chain's CDR3 is CASNRDRGTNSPLHF. The CDR3 DNA is TGTGCCAGCAACAGGGACAGGGGGACTAATTCACCCCTCCACTTT. J is TRBJ1-6 and V is TRBV7-2, with 11 bases fitting TRBD1. The CDR3 has 15 amino acids. The germline V gene encodes CDR1 SGHTA and CDR2 FQGNSA. The trim removed 7 bases at V and 6 bases at J, leaving 5 bases unmatched.

CDR3 nucleotide sequence: TGTGCCAGCAGCGATAGCGGGGGGTCCTACAATGAGCAGTTCTTC. Its translation: CASSDSGGSYNEQFF. The chain couples TRBV9 to TRBJ2-1, with 10 bases matching TRBD2. The ends lost 3 bases at V and 1 base at J; junction bases unmatched: 1. The CDR3 spans 15 residues. CDR1 is SGDLS and CDR2 is YYNGEE in the germline V gene.

The chain recombines TRBV2 with TRBJ2-7; D remains unclear. Germline CDR1 SNHLY, CDR2 FYNNEI. This CDR3 spans 13 amino acids. Trimming shortened V by 8 bases and J by 0 bases, and 11 bases separated the two germline ends. CDR3 DNA: TGTGCCAGCGGTGGAACATCCTCCTACGAGCAGTACTTC. Encoded protein: CASGGTSSYEQYF.

This clone has more than one count but fewer than ten. The V and J genes are TRBV6-6 and TRBJ1-4; no firm D call. Germline lookup yields CDR1 MNHNY and CDR2 SVGAGI (reference sequence). Trimming stripped 6 bases from V and 7 bases from J, with 6 bases between. The CDR3 runs 11 residues. CDR3 residues: CASSPGEKLFF. The CDR3 DNA sequence: TGTGCCAGCAGCCCAGGTGAAAAACTGTTTTTT.

V usage is TRBV11-2 and J usage is TRBJ1-2, with a tentative D call TRBD1 (6 bases). Germline V CDR1 and CDR2: SGHAT, FQNNGV. V shed 2 bases and J shed 4 bases, with 14 bases lying between them. The CDR3 extends over 15 amino acids. CDR3 in DNA: TGTGCCAGCAGCTTAAATAGGGGGACCCTCTATGGCTACACCTTC. The encoded protein is CASSLNRGTLYGYTF.

The rearrangement links TRBV19 to TRBJ1-5; possibly TRBD1 for D (5 bases). CDR1 LNHDA and CDR2 SQIVND come from the germline V gene (reference sequence). V was trimmed by 3 bases and J by 7 bases, leaving 13 bases between them. CDR3 length: 14 amino acids. In nucleotides, the CDR3 is TGTGCCAGTAGTATGATGGGGGGAAGACAGCCCCAGCATTTT. It specifies CASSMMGGRQPQHF.

The rearrangement joins TRBV30 to TRBJ1-1, with 7 bases fitting TRBD1. CDR3 length equals 14 residues. V lost 3 bases and J lost 0; bases outside the gene matches: 4. The germline gives CDR1 GTSNPN, CDR2 SVGIG (reference sequence). The CDR3 protein is CAWSKGALNTEAFF. The CDR3, as DNA: TGTGCCTGGAGCAAGGGGGCGTTGAACACTGAAGCTTTCTTT. The whole variable domain, filled in from reference TRBV30 and TRBJ1-1, reads SQTIHQWPATLVQPVGSPLSLECTVEGTSNPNLYWYRQAAGRGLQLLFYSVGIGQISSEVPQNLSASRPQDRQFILSSKKLLLSDSGFYLCAWSKGALNTEAFFGQGTRLTVV.

The V and J genes are TRBV6-1 and TRBJ1-2; 8 bases line up with TRBD1. The CDR3 totals 14 residues. Germline V CDR1 and CDR2: MNHNS, SASEGT. Unmatched junction bases numbered 11, after V lost 6 bases and J lost 8 bases. CDR3 amino acids: CASRKESGGWGYTF. Written as DNA, the CDR3 is TGTGCCAGCAGAAAGGAATCAGGGGGCTGGGGCTACACCTTC.

This clone was counted only a few times. Other nucleotide sequences in the sample specify the same CDR3. The V and J genes are TRBV7-2 and TRBJ1-1, with unresolved D. Between the trimmed V and J ends, which lost 5 bases and 5 bases, there was a span of 9 bases. The CDR3 covers 12 residues. Per the germline V gene, CDR1 is SGHTA and CDR2 is FQGNSA. The CDR3: CASSRGGTEAFF. Here the CDR3 DNA reads TGTGCCAGCAGCCGTGGAGGGACTGAAGCTTTCTTT.

This clone was counted a single time. CDR3 protein: CASSLPGRNTEAFF. DNA of the CDR3: TGTGCCAGCAGTTTACCGGGAAGGAACACTGAAGCTTTCTTT. The chain couples TRBV27 to TRBJ1-1; no reliable D call. The germline V gene has CDR1 MNHEY and CDR2 SMNVEV (reference sequence). V lost 2 bases and J 1 base, leaving 8 bases between the germline ends. CDR3 size: 14 residues.

The count of this clone is one. The chain uses TRBV5-5 and TRBJ1-1; TRBD1 matches at 9 bases. Unmatched junction bases numbered 15, after V lost 3 bases and J lost 6 bases. Germline CDR1 SGHKS, CDR2 YYEKEE (reference sequence). The CDR3 sequence is 17 residues long. The DNA for the CDR3 is TGTGCCAGCAGCTCCTGGGGATCTGGGACAGGGAAGTCTGAAGCTTTCTTT. Translated, it gives CASSSWGSGTGKSEAFF.

The chain joins TRBV2 to TRBJ2-1, with D perhaps matching TRBD2 (7 bases). Trimming removed 8 bases from V and 5 bases from J, with 19 bases in between. Germline CDR1 SNHLY, CDR2 FYNNEI. This CDR3 contains 15 residues. The CDR3 spells CASETQGGLNNEQFF. DNA for the CDR3: TGTGCCAGCGAAACACAGGGAGGGTTAAACAATGAGCAGTTCTTC.

V usage is TRBV2 and J usage is TRBJ2-2; 12 bases are shared with TRBD2. With 6 bases clipped from V and 6 bases from J, the junction kept 5 bases outside the gene matches. Germline V gene sequence: CDR1 SNHLY, CDR2 FYNNEI. The CDR3 has 15 amino acids. The CDR3, as DNA: TGTGCCAGCAGGCGGACTAGCGGGGCCCCCGGGGAGCTGTTTTTT. It encodes CASRRTSGAPGELFF. Drawing the rest from reference TRBV2 and TRBJ2-2, the complete variable domain is EPEVTQTPSHQVTQMGQEVILRCVPISNHLYFYWYRQILGQKVEFLVSFYNNEISEKSEIFDDQFSVERPDGSNFTLKIRSTKLEDSAMYFCASRRTSGAPGELFFGEGSRLTVL.

This clone was seen a single time. This sequence joins TRBV6-1 and TRBJ1-2; D might be TRBD1 (5 bases). The CDR3 has 14 amino acids. V was cut by 6 bases and J by 4 bases, with 15 bases left in between. CDR1 and CDR2 from the germline V gene are MNHNS and SASEGT. The CDR3 protein is CASREPGDLYGYTF. In DNA, the CDR3 is TGTGCCAGCAGAGAACCGGGGGACCTCTATGGCTACACCTTC.

The chain couples TRBV30 to TRBJ2-7, with 7 bases that match TRBD1. Germline CDR1 reads GTSNPN; CDR2 reads SVGIG (reference sequence). The V segment lost 3 bases and the J segment 7 bases; nucleotides outside the gene matches: 12. The CDR3 contains 14 residues. DNA of the CDR3: TGTGCCTGGAGAAAGACAGGGACGGTGGGGGAGCAGTACTTC. This sequence encodes CAWRKTGTVGEQYF.

The V call is TRBV15, the J call TRBJ1-1; D is unresolved. Deletions cut 5 bases from V and 4 bases from J, with 17 bases between. Germline lookup yields CDR1 LNHNV and CDR2 YYDKDF (reference sequence). CDR3 length: 15 residues. CDR3 DNA sequence: TGTGCCACCAGCCCCCGCGGGGATTTGGCCACTGAAGCTTTCTTT. This translates into CATSPRGDLATEAFF.

This clone was seen a single time. The chain is built from TRBV27 and TRBJ2-7; D may be TRBD2 (6 bases). CDR3 size: 14 residues. V gave up 5 bases and J gave up 6 bases, with 17 bases separating them. Germline V lookup: CDR1 MNHEY, CDR2 SMNVEV (reference sequence). CDR3 coding DNA: TGTGCCAGCAGTCCCTCGGCGGGGTTTACCGAGCAGTACTTC. Translating gives CASSPSAGFTEQYF.

This chain links TRBV23-1 with TRBJ1-5, with TRBD1 identical over 8 bases. TRBV23-1 belongs to the ORF category, with a function that is uncertain. The V gene end was trimmed by 6 bases and the J gene end by 2 bases; junction bases not matched to a gene: 6. The CDR3 covers 15 residues. The CDR3 loop is CASRSTGVGNQPQHF. The DNA of the CDR3 is TGCGCCAGCAGATCGACAGGGGTTGGCAATCAGCCCCAGCATTTT.

J is TRBJ2-3 and V is TRBV19; D might be TRBD1 (5 bases). From germline, CDR1 is LNHDA and CDR2 SQIVND (reference sequence). This CDR3 has 14 residues. Between the trimmed V and J ends, which lost 2 bases and 3 bases, there was a span of 9 bases. The CDR3 region is CASSITQGTDTQYF. In DNA, the CDR3 is TGTGCCAGTAGTATAACCCAGGGAACAGATACGCAGTATTTT.

The sample holds a few counts of this clone. The chain carries TRBV5-1 and TRBJ1-3; 8 bases map to TRBD1. This CDR3 contains 15 residues. V shed 5 bases, J shed 2 bases, and the junction held 6 bases outside the gene matches. Germline V gene data show CDR1 as SGHRS and CDR2 as YFSETQ. CDR3 region: CASRQETGAGNTIYF. The CDR3 region has the DNA TGCGCCAGCAGACAAGAGACAGGGGCTGGAAACACCATATATTTT.

This clone was counted only a few times. V is TRBV6-5 and J is TRBJ2-1, with D possibly TRBD1 on 6 matching bases. CDR1 is MNHEY, CDR2 SVGAGI, per germline. This CDR3 region has 10 residues. Trimming removed 8 bases at V and 9 bases at J, with 8 bases between. CDR3 sequence (DNA): TGTGCCAGCGGACAGAGTGAGCAGTTCTTC. Protein: CASGQSEQFF.

This chain links TRBV7-3 with TRBJ1-5; D not certain. The germline V gene has CDR1 SGHTA and CDR2 FQGTGA. This CDR3 comprises 14 residues. The V gene lost 3 bases and the J gene lost 5 bases, with 11 bases spanning the gap. In nucleotides, the CDR3 is TGTGCCAGCAGCTTCCCTACTTCTGATCAGCCCCAGCATTTT. Its protein is CASSFPTSDQPQHF.

This clone showed up just once. The rearrangement uses TRBV5-1 and TRBJ2-3; 7 nucleotides align to TRBD1. After removal of 6 bases from V and 1 base from J, the junction contained 11 bases not matched to a gene. The CDR3 sequence is 16 residues long. CDR1 and CDR2 (germline): SGHRS, YFSETQ. CDR3 amino acids: CASTLNRGPGTDTQYF. The CDR3 nucleotides are TGCGCCAGCACCCTAAACAGGGGACCAGGCACAGATACGCAGTATTTT. Drawing the rest from reference TRBV5-1 and TRBJ2-3, the complete variable domain is KAGVTQTPRYLIKTRGQQVTLSCSPISGHRSVSWYQQTPGQGLQFLFEYFSETQRNKGNFPGRFSGRQFSNSRSEMNVSTLELGDSALYLCASTLNRGPGTDTQYFGPGTRLTVL.

CDR3 coding DNA: TGCAGCGTTGTCACAGGGGTCCTGGGCGAGCAGTACTTC. This codes for CSVVTGVLGEQYF. The V call is TRBV29-1, the J call TRBJ2-7; 7 positions match TRBD1. The CDR3 consists of 13 residues. Trimming at V came to 4 bases and at J to 6 bases, leaving 9 bases not matched to a gene. Per germline, CDR1 SQVTM and CDR2 ANQGSEA.

V gene TRBV6-5 combines with J gene TRBJ2-7; 8 bases fit TRBD1. CDR3 length equals 15 residues. Germline trimming cut 6 bases from V and 3 bases from J; bases unmatched to any gene: 10. Germline V gene lookup returns CDR1 MNHEY and CDR2 SVGAGI. In DNA form, the CDR3 reads TGTGCCAGCAGCCGGGACAGGTCCCTCTACTACGAGCAGTACTTC. This gives the protein CASSRDRSLYYEQYF.

This chain connects TRBV4-2 to TRBJ2-2, with a tentative D call TRBD2 (6 bases). Trimming cost V 0 bases and J 0 bases, with 17 bases left between them. Germline V lookup: CDR1 LGHNA, CDR2 YNFKEQ. The CDR3 consists of 19 residues. DNA of the CDR3: TGTGCCAGCAGCCAAGAGGGTTCGGGCGGGGCAGCGAACACCGGGGAGCTGTTTTTT. It specifies CASSQEGSGGAANTGELFF.

The chain has TRBV29-1 and TRBJ2-1; 9 nucleotides match TRBD2. The CDR3 is 13 amino acids. The V segment lost 3 bases and the J segment 7 bases; nucleotides outside the gene matches: 4. Germline V gene lookup returns CDR1 SQVTM and CDR2 ANQGSEA. This CDR3 is CSVEASGENEQFF. In nucleotides, the CDR3 is TGCAGCGTTGAGGCTAGCGGGGAGAATGAGCAGTTCTTC.

The chain recombines TRBV5-4 with TRBJ1-5; no definite D call. Trimming left V 0 bases short and J 5 bases short, with 6 bases between. Germline V gene sequence: CDR1 SGHNT, CDR2 YYREEE (reference sequence). This CDR3 contains 13 residues. The CDR3 is CASSLDRDQPQHF. The CDR3 DNA reads as TGTGCCAGCAGCTTGGACAGAGATCAGCCCCAGCATTTT.

CDR3 loop: CASSVGVWETQYF. The DNA for the CDR3 is TGTGCCAGCAGTGTAGGAGTATGGGAGACCCAGTACTTC. The chain links TRBV2 to TRBJ2-5; D remains unclear. From germline, CDR1 is SNHLY and CDR2 FYNNEI. Trimming removed 4 bases from V and 5 bases from J, with 11 bases in between. This CDR3 comprises 13 residues. Full variable domain (missing parts from reference TRBV2 and TRBJ2-5): EPEVTQTPSHQVTQMGQEVILRCVPISNHLYFYWYRQILGQKVEFLVSFYNNEISEKSEIFDDQFSVERPDGSNFTLKIRSTKLEDSAMYFCASSVGVWETQYFGPGTRLLVL.